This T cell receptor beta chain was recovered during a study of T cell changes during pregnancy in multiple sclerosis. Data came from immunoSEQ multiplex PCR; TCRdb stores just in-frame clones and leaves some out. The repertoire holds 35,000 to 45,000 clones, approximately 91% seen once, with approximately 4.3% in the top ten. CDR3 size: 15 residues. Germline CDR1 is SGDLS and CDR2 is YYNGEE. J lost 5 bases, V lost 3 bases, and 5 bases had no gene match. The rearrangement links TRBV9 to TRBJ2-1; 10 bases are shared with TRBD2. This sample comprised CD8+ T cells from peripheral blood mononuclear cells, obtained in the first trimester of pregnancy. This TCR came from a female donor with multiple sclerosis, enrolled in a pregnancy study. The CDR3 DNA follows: TGTGCCAGCAGCGCCCTAGCGGGGGAGCACAATGAGCAGTTCTTC. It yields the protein CASSALAGEHNEQFF.